Listed below are T cell receptor beta chains from one sample, sequenced in a study of blood T cell repertoires in COVID-19. Generated by immunoSEQ multiplex PCR, the TCRdb table keeps only in-frame clones and is missing some. This table holds around 250,000 clones, approximately 90% found once. The source material was peripheral blood. The receptors were sampled from a man between 18 and 29 years old with active or convalescent COVID-19. Both conserved end residues are trimmed from each CDR3.

>TRBJ2-3|TRBV11-2
ASSFGAYTDTQY
>TRBJ2-4|TRBV10-1
ASTSGGYPTLAKNIQY
>TRBJ1-6|TRBV15
ATSRGRQGNSPLH
>TRBJ1-1|TRBV29-1
SVAPDKEAF
>TRBJ2-7|TRBV21-1
ARHGDGEDAYEQY
>TRBJ1-6|TRBV6-5
ASKMTGRNSPLH
>TRBJ1-2|TRBV2
ASSGTDRRYGYT
>TRBJ2-5|TRBV27
ASSLSSSLETQY
>TRBJ2-2|TRBV15
ATSPGLAGVGDTGELF
>TRBJ1-4|TRBV2
ASSDILEVGEKLF
>TRBJ2-5|TRBV24-1
ATSDPVRETQY
>TRBJ2-2|TRBV10-1
ASRDTRFGELF
>TRBJ1-5|TRBV6-5
ASSLGQPDQPQH
>TRBJ1-6|TRBV6-5
ASRWTGDNSPLH
>TRBJ1-3|TRBV7-3
ASSSGQGSGNTIY
>TRBJ1-2|TRBV12-3/TRBV12-4
ASSPGEVYGYT